The next 20 T cell receptor beta chains were all read from a single sample in a study of blood T cell repertoires in COVID-19. TCRdb keeps only in-frame clones here, not all; method: immunoSEQ multiplex PCR. The data contain 130,000 or so clones, roughly 84% of them singletons. Sequencing was done on a sample of peripheral blood. The receptor source for this set is a woman aged 55-70 years with acute or convalescent COVID-19.

J is TRBJ2-5 and V is TRBV30; the match to TRBD1 covers 8 bases. The ends lost 2 bases at V and 6 bases at J; junction bases unmatched: 8. The germline gives CDR1 GTSNPN, CDR2 SVGIG (reference sequence). The CDR3 contains 14 residues. CDR3 protein: CAWSNQGAMQTQYF. In nucleotides, the CDR3 is TGTGCCTGGAGTAACCAGGGGGCTATGCAGACCCAGTACTTC.

V and J are TRBV11-3 and TRBJ2-5, with TRBD2 matching over 11 bases. The junction had 6 bases not matched to a gene; V was cut back by 1 base and J by 5 bases. In germline, CDR1 is SGHNT, CDR2 YENEEA. The CDR3 is 16 amino acids. The CDR3 bases are TGTGCCAGCAGCTTAGTTATTAGCGGGGGGGCCGAGACCCAGTACTTC. It translates to CASSLVISGGAETQYF.

V is TRBV20-1 and J is TRBJ1-3; no definite D call. CDR3 length equals 11 residues. V was shortened by 0 bases and J by 6 bases, with 3 bases between the two germline ends. Germline values: CDR1 DFQATT, CDR2 SNEGSKA (reference sequence). The DNA for the CDR3 is TGCAGTGCTAGAGACGTAAACACCATATATTTT. Translation: CSARDVNTIYF.

CDR3: CASSQGSGNYGYTF. CDR3 in DNA: TGTGCCAGCAGCCAAGGGTCAGGGAACTATGGCTACACCTTC. The chain links TRBV4-2 to TRBJ1-2, with D perhaps TRBD1 (5 bases). Between the trimmed V and J ends, which lost 1 base and 2 bases, there was a span of 8 bases. Germline CDR1 is LGHNA and CDR2 is YNFKEQ. This CDR3 contains 14 residues.

V and J are TRBV30 and TRBJ2-7, with TRBD1 as a possible D gene (6 bases). Germline values: CDR1 GTSNPN, CDR2 SVGIG (reference sequence). This CDR3 is built from 13 residues. The V end was cut by 3 bases, the J end by 2 bases, with 11 bases between. The CDR3 protein is CAWRGASPYEQYF. The CDR3 DNA reads as TGTGCCTGGAGGGGGGCCTCTCCCTACGAGCAGTACTTC.

A remark on this clone: The sample holds other DNA sequences that translate to the same CDR3. The chain couples TRBV7-9 to TRBJ2-7; TRBD1 aligns across 9 bases. The CDR3 length is 14 residues. The J segment lost 3 bases and the V segment lost 5 bases, leaving 5 bases of the junction unmatched. Per the germline V gene, CDR1 is SEHNR and CDR2 is FQNEAQ (reference sequence). In DNA, the CDR3 is TGTGCCAGCAGCCTAGGGACAGGGCTCTACGAGCAGTACTTC. Amino acids: CASSLGTGLYEQYF.

Concerning this clone itself: Within the sample, other DNA sequences also encode this same CDR3. The rearrangement joins TRBV6-5 to TRBJ2-7, with 7 bases that match TRBD1. This CDR3 spans 14 amino acids. The V gene's germline CDR1 is MNHEY and CDR2 SVGAGI. With 5 bases clipped from V and 4 bases from J, the junction kept 8 bases outside the gene matches. The CDR3 loop is CASSRQGSVYEQYF. CDR3 DNA: TGTGCCAGCAGTCGACAGGGTTCGGTATACGAGCAGTACTTC.

This rearrangement joins TRBV28 to TRBJ1-2, with 7 bases identical to TRBD1. V was pared by 6 bases and J by 4 bases, with 8 bases of the junction left unmatched. The CDR3 runs to 14 residues. CDR1 and CDR2 from the germline V gene are MDHEN and SYDVKM. Here the CDR3 reads CASRRGQAVYGYTF. In DNA, the CDR3 is TGTGCCAGCAGACGAGGACAGGCGGTCTATGGCTACACCTTC.

The chain joins TRBV24-1 to TRBJ2-3; D unresolved. Germline V gene lookup returns CDR1 KGHDR and CDR2 SFDVKD. The V end lost 5 bases, the J end lost 1 base, and 18 bases lay between the germline ends. CDR3 size: 17 residues. CDR3 amino acids: CATSVSSTLRGTDTQYF. CDR3 nucleotides: TGTGCCACCAGTGTTTCGTCTACGCTTCGTGGCACAGATACGCAGTATTTT.

Details on this clone: One end of the junction varies from germline; a read error may be responsible. The genes are TRBV28 and TRBJ2-7; TRBD1 agrees at 7 bases. The V gene's germline CDR1 is MDHEN and CDR2 SYDVKM. The CDR3 runs to 13 residues. Here the CDR3 DNA reads TGTGCCAGCAGTTTAACGCCACAGGGGTATATGGGCTTC. It yields the protein CASSLTPQGYMGF.

This chain links TRBV6-6 with TRBJ2-1, with 13 bases that match TRBD2. Looked up from germline, CDR1 is MNHNY and CDR2 is SVGAGI (reference sequence). This CDR3 is 17 amino acids long. Trimming at V came to 5 bases and at J to 4 bases, leaving 8 bases not matched to a gene. This CDR3 reads CASSLTSGGSQYNEQFF. CDR3 coding DNA: TGTGCCAGCAGTCTGACTAGCGGGGGGTCACAGTACAATGAGCAGTTCTTC.

V is TRBV27 and J is TRBJ2-7, with D possibly being TRBD1 (5 bases). This CDR3 region has 13 residues. V lost 2 bases to trimming and J lost 4 bases, with 9 bases between them. Germline CDR1 is MNHEY and CDR2 is SMNVEV (reference sequence). CDR3 coding DNA: TGTGCCAGCAGTTTAAATGCAGGGTACGAGCAGTACTTC. Amino acids: CASSLNAGYEQYF.

The V and J genes are TRBV6-4 and TRBJ1-6; tentative D call: TRBD1 (5 bases). This CDR3 is 13 amino acids long. Germline CDR1 and CDR2: MRHNA and SNTAGT. The V gene lost 0 bases and the J gene lost 9 bases, with 6 bases spanning the gap. CDR3 bases: TGTGCCAGCAGTGACTCAAGGGGTTCACCCCTCCACTTT. As protein: CASSDSRGSPLHF.

The V call is TRBV5-4, the J call TRBJ1-6, with 10 bases lining up with TRBD1. CDR1 is SGHNT and CDR2 is YYREEE in the germline V gene (reference sequence). V lost 0 bases to trimming and J lost 9 bases; unmatched junction nucleotides: 6. The CDR3 has 16 amino acids. CDR3 amino acids: CASSLDLTGGGSPLHF. The CDR3 nucleotides read TGTGCCAGCAGCTTGGACCTGACAGGGGGCGGTTCACCCCTCCACTTT.

This chain connects TRBV11-3 to TRBJ2-1, with a tentative D call TRBD2 (5 bases). The CDR3 extends over 14 amino acids. With 8 bases removed from V and 3 bases from J, the gap between germline ends came to 14 bases. Germline V gene lookup returns CDR1 SGHNT and CDR2 YENEEA. The chain's CDR3 is CASRTEKHYNEQFF. In nucleotides, the CDR3 is TGTGCCAGCCGGACTGAGAAACACTACAATGAGCAGTTCTTC. The complete variable domain, with remaining parts taken from reference TRBV11-3 and TRBJ2-1, reads EAGVVQSPRYKIIEKKQPVAFWCNPISGHNTLYWYLQNLGQGPELLIRYENEEAVDDSQLPKDRFSAERLKGVDSTLKIQPAELGDSAVYLCASRTEKHYNEQFFGPGTRLTVL.

The CDR3, as DNA: TGTGCCAGCAGCACCTCAAGGACAGGGGGCAGAGATGGCTACACCTTC. As protein: CASSTSRTGGRDGYTF. V and J are TRBV6-6 and TRBJ1-2; TRBD1 matches 11 bases. J was trimmed by 6 bases and V by 6 bases; bases with no gene match: 12. Germline assignment: CDR1 MNHNY and CDR2 SVGAGI (reference sequence). The CDR3 is 16 amino acids.

The chain carries TRBV10-3 and TRBJ2-2, with D possibly being TRBD1 (5 bases). V lost 6 bases to trimming and J lost 4 bases, with 9 bases between them. In germline, CDR1 is ENHRY, CDR2 SYGVKD. This CDR3 spans 13 amino acids. The CDR3 region has the DNA TGTGCCATCAGACCTGACAGCACCGGGGAGCTGTTTTTT. Translated, it gives CAIRPDSTGELFF.

The rearrangement uses TRBV11-3 and TRBJ2-7; 11 nucleotides line up with TRBD1. The CDR3 spans 15 residues. Trimming cost V 3 bases and J 5 bases; bases outside gene matches: 6. Germline lookup yields CDR1 SGHNT and CDR2 YENEEA. CDR3: CASSLDGTGGNEQYF. CDR3 DNA: TGTGCCAGCAGCTTGGACGGGACAGGGGGTAACGAGCAGTACTTC. Looking up the rest from reference TRBV11-3 and TRBJ2-7 gives the full variable domain: EAGVVQSPRYKIIEKKQPVAFWCNPISGHNTLYWYLQNLGQGPELLIRYENEEAVDDSQLPKDRFSAERLKGVDSTLKIQPAELGDSAVYLCASSLDGTGGNEQYFGPGTRLTVT.

The gene calls are TRBV21-1 and TRBJ1-4; the tabulated D call, TRBD1, remains unverified against the DNA. TRBV21-1 is a listed pseudogene. The CDR3 covers 15 residues. DNA for the CDR3: TGTGCCAGCAGATCAAGGACAGGGGGAAATGAAAAACTGTTTTTT. Protein: CASRSRTGGNEKLFF.

The chain employs TRBV7-9 and TRBJ1-4; D unresolved. Germline V lookup: CDR1 SEHNR, CDR2 FQNEAQ (reference sequence). The CDR3 runs to 13 residues. V was trimmed by 2 bases and J by 5 bases, leaving 6 bases between them. The CDR3 DNA reads TGTGCCAGCAGCTTACCCTACAATGAAAAACTGTTTTTT. Amino acid sequence: CASSLPYNEKLFF.